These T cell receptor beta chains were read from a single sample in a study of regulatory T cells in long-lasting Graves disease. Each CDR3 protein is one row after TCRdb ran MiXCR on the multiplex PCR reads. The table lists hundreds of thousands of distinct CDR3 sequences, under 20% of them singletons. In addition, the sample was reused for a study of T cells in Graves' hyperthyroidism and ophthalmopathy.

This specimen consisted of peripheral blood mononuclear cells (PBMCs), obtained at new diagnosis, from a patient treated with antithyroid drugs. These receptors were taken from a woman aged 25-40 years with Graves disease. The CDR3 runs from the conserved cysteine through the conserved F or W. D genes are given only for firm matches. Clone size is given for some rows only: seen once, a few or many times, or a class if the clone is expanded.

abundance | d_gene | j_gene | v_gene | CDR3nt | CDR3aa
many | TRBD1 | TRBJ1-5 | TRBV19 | TGTGCCAGTACGACCGGGACAGGGAATCAGCCCCAGCATTTT | CASTTGTGNQPQHF
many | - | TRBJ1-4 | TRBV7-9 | TGTGCCAGCCGGCAGGCGGGGACTAATGAAAAACTGTTTTTT | CASRQAGTNEKLFF
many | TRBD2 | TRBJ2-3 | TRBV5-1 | TGCGCCAGCAGCCCGCCGGGGCGGGAGGGACCCACAGATACGCAGTATTTT | CASSPPGREGPTDTQYF
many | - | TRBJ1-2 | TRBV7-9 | TGTGCCAGCAGCTTAGCAGGGGAAGGGGGCTACACCTTC | CASSLAGEGGYTF
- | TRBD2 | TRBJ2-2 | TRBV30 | TGTGCCTGGAGTAGCCTAGCGGGATGGACCGGGGAGCTGTTTTTT | CAWSSLAGWTGELFF
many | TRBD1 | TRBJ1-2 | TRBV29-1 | TGCAGCGTTGTGTGGACAGGGGCCCCGTTTTTGGACACCTTC | CSVVWTGAPFLDTF
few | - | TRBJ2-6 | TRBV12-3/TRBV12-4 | TGTGCCAGCAACACGGGGGCGGAGGGGGCCAACGTCCTGACTTTC | CASNTGAEGANVLTF
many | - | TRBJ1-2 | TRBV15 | TGTGCCACCCGAGGCAGGACAAACTATGGCTACACCTTC | CATRGRTNYGYTF
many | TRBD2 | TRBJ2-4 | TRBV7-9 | TGTGCCAGCAGCTTAGGCCGAGGACTAGGAAACATTCAGTACTTC | CASSLGRGLGNIQYF
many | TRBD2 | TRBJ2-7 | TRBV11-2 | TGTGCCAGCAGCTTAGATAGACTAGCGGGAGCCAAGCAGTACTTC | CASSLDRLAGAKQYF
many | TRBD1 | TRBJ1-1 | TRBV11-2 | TGTGCCAGCAGCTTGGACAGGGGCACTGAAGCTTTCTTT | CASSLDRGTEAFF
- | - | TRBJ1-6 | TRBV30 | TGTGCCTGGAGCCGGCAGCCTAATTCACCCCTCCACTTT | CAWSRQPNSPLHF
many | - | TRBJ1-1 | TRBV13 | TGTGCCAGCAGCTTAGAAAACGGTGAAGCTTTCTTT | CASSLENGEAFF
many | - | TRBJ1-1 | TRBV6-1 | TGTGCCAGCATCGTAATTTTCGGGGGGAGTAACACTGAAGCTTTCTTT | CASIVIFGGSNTEAFF
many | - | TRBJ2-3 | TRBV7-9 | TGTGCCAGCAGCTTAATGGGTACGGATACGCAGTATTTT | CASSLMGTDTQYF
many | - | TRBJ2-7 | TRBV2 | TGTGCCAGCAGTCCACTCTCGCGCCTGCAGTACTTC | CASSPLSRLQYF
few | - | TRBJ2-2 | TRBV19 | TGTGCCAGTAGCCCAGGGAGGACCGGGGAGCTGTTTTTT | CASSPGRTGELFF